The 13 T cell receptor beta chains in this list originate from one sample, sequenced in a study of post-analysis software for immune sequencing data. Findings and caveats of the study: Several TRBV segments occurring more often in patients than controls included TRBV5-6, TRBV5-1 and TRBV20-1.

No cognate antigen is known for these TCRs. The TCR beta cDNA libraries contained unique molecular identifiers. One entry per CDR3 protein, called by TCRdb with MiXCR from the PCR reads. The table has approximately 690,000 distinct CDR3 sequences, approximately 60% seen once; the top ten hold around 11%. The sample taken for sequencing was blood. The source is a girl aged 2-15 years with multiple sclerosis.

The DNA for the CDR3 is TGCAGTGCCATCCCGGGGGCCCCTTTGGTCAAAAACATTCAGTACTTC. It encodes CSAIPGAPLVKNIQYF. The V gene is TRBV20-1, the J gene TRBJ2-4, with D perhaps assigned TRBD1 or TRBD2 (6 bases each). Germline V gene lookup returns CDR1 DFQATT and CDR2 SNEGSKA (reference sequence). The CDR3 spans 16 residues. The germline V and J ends were trimmed by 6 bases and 3 bases, with 21 bases remaining between them.

Remarks on this clonotype: One end of the junction varies from germline; a read error may be responsible. The CDR3 loop reads CTISESIRGFNYGYTF. In DNA form, the CDR3 reads TGTACCATCAGTGAGTCGATCAGGGGGTTTAACTATGGCTACACCTTC. The chain couples TRBV10-3 to TRBJ1-2; 7 bases are shared with TRBD1. Germline V lookup: CDR1 ENHRY, CDR2 SYGVKD. The length of the CDR3 is 16 residues.

In its sample, this clonotype was seen once. The CDR3 DNA reads as TGCAGCGCCGGGACAGCAACTAATGAAAAACTGTTTTTT. Its protein is CSAGTATNEKLFF. This rearrangement joins TRBV29-1 to TRBJ1-4; 7 bases match TRBD1. The trim removed 7 bases at V and 0 bases at J, leaving 2 bases unmatched. Germline CDR1 and CDR2: SQVTM and ANQGSEA. The CDR3 runs 13 residues. Together with reference TRBV29-1 and TRBJ1-4, the CDR3 gives the full variable domain: SAVISQKPSRDICQRGTSLTIQCQVDSQVTMMFWYRQQPGQSLTLIATANQGSEATYESGFVIDKFPISRPNLTFSTLTVSNMSPEDSSIYLCSAGTATNEKLFFGSGTQLSVL.

CDR3 coding DNA: TGCAGTGCTCCCGGGACTAGCGCCTACAATGAGCAGTTCTTC. This translates into CSAPGTSAYNEQFF. This chain connects TRBV20-1 to TRBJ2-1; 10 nucleotides agree with TRBD2. In germline, CDR1 is DFQATT, CDR2 SNEGSKA (reference sequence). The J segment lost 2 bases and the V segment lost 5 bases, leaving 3 bases of the junction unmatched. This CDR3 is built from 14 residues.

The CDR3 coding sequence is TGTGCCAGCAGCCCAACTAGCGGGAGGGCATTAGAAAATGAGCAGTTCTTC. Its protein product is CASSPTSGRALENEQFF. This chain connects TRBV9 to TRBJ2-1, with 13 bases that match TRBD2. Germline assignment: CDR1 SGDLS and CDR2 YYNGEE. V lost 4 bases, J lost 7 bases, and 11 bases stayed unmatched. The CDR3 runs to 17 residues.

This clonotype was seen more than once but under ten times. This chain uses TRBV20-1 with TRBJ2-7; 9 bases align to TRBD1. V trimming: 1 base; J trimming: 5 bases; junction bases outside the gene matches: 6. CDR3 size: 14 residues. CDR1 and CDR2 from the germline V gene are DFQATT and SNEGSKA (reference sequence). CDR3 sequence reads: CSARVLDRGNEQYF. The CDR3 DNA sequence: TGCAGTGCTAGAGTCCTGGACAGGGGAAACGAGCAGTACTTC.

J is TRBJ2-1 and V is TRBV29-1; D is unresolved. This CDR3 is 14 amino acids long. Germline V gene lookup returns CDR1 SQVTM and CDR2 ANQGSEA. The germline V and J ends were trimmed by 6 bases and 0 bases, with 12 bases remaining between them. The CDR3 sequence: CSVKSDRSYNEQFF. The CDR3 region has the DNA TGCAGCGTGAAGTCAGACCGCTCCTACAATGAGCAGTTCTTC.

The chain links TRBV2 to TRBJ1-1; TRBD1 is a possible D gene (6 bases). The CDR3 runs 14 residues. Trimming took 6 bases from V and 1 from J, leaving 12 bases between them. Germline V CDR1 and CDR2: SNHLY, FYNNEI. The CDR3 protein is CASRWDTSNTEAFF. In DNA, the CDR3 is TGTGCCAGCAGATGGGACACCTCGAACACTGAAGCTTTCTTT.

The V gene is TRBV28, the J gene TRBJ2-5, with 8 positions matching TRBD1. This CDR3 contains 15 residues. CDR1 is MDHEN, CDR2 SYDVKM, per germline. V lost 4 bases and J lost 1; bases outside the gene matches: 5. The CDR3 DNA reads TGTGCCAGCAGTTCACAGGGGGAGGCCCAAGAGACCCAGTACTTC. Protein: CASSSQGEAQETQYF.

The chain employs TRBV6-5 and TRBJ2-2, with 11 bases lining up with TRBD1. V lost 5 bases, J lost 5 bases, and 4 bases stayed unmatched. Germline V gene sequence: CDR1 MNHEY, CDR2 SVGAGI. The CDR3 loop spans 15 amino acids. The CDR3 here is CASSNRDRGTGELFF. The DNA for the CDR3 is TGTGCCAGCAGTAACCGGGACAGGGGGACCGGGGAGCTGTTTTTT.

The chain has TRBV12-3 or TRBV12-4 and TRBJ2-5; TRBD1 matches 8 bases. This CDR3 comprises 15 residues. Unmatched junction bases numbered 8, after V lost 3 bases and J lost 5 bases. The chain's CDR3 is CASSFGSGGAETQYF. In DNA, the CDR3 is TGTGCCAGCAGTTTTGGGTCAGGGGGCGCTGAGACCCAGTACTTC.

The CDR3 loop is CASSSYGQGTTDTQYF. CDR3 bases: TGCGCCAGCAGCAGCTACGGACAGGGTACCACAGATACGCAGTATTTT. The chain carries TRBV5-1 and TRBJ2-3, with TRBD1 matching over 8 bases. V trimming: 4 bases; J trimming: 2 bases; junction bases outside the gene matches: 9. The CDR3 is made up of 16 amino acids. Germline V gene sequence: CDR1 SGHRS, CDR2 YFSETQ.

This clonotype was found once. The chain couples TRBV29-1 to TRBJ2-3; D perhaps matches TRBD2 (5 bases). The CDR3 loop spans 13 amino acids. Germline V gene data show CDR1 as SQVTM and CDR2 as ANQGSEA. V gave up 7 bases and J gave up 2 bases, with 13 bases separating them. The CDR3 nucleotides read TGCAGCGCCCTTCTACTAGACACAGATACGCAGTATTTT. Translated, it gives CSALLLDTDTQYF.